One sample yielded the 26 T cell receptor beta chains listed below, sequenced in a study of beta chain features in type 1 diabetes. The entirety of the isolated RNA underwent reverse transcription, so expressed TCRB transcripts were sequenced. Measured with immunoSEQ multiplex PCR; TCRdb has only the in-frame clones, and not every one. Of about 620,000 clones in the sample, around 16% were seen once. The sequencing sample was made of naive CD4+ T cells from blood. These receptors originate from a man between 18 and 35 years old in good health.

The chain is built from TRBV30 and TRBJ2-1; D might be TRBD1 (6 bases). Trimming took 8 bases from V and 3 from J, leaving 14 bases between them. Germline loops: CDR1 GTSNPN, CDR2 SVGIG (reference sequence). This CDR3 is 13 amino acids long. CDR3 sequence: CAGPGQSYNEQFF. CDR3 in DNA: TGTGCCGGCCCCGGACAGAGCTACAATGAGCAGTTCTTC.

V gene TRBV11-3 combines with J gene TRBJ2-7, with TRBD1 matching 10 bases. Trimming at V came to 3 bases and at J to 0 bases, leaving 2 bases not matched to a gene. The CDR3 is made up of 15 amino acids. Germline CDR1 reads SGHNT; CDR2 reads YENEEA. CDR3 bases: TGTGCCAGCAGCTTGGGACAGGGGAGCTCCTACGAGCAGTACTTC. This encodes CASSLGQGSSYEQYF.

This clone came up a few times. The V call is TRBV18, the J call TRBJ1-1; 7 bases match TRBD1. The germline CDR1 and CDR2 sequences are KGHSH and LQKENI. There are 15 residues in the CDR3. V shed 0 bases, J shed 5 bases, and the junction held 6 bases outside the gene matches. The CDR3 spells CASSPPKGAWTEAFF. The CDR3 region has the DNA TGTGCCAGCTCACCACCGAAGGGGGCTTGGACTGAAGCTTTCTTT.

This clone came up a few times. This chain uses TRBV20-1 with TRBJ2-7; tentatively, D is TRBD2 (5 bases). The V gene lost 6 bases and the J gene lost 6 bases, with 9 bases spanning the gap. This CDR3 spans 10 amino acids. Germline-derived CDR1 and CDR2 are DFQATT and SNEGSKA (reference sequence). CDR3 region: CSAYRGEQYF. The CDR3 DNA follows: TGCAGTGCCTACCGGGGCGAGCAGTACTTC.

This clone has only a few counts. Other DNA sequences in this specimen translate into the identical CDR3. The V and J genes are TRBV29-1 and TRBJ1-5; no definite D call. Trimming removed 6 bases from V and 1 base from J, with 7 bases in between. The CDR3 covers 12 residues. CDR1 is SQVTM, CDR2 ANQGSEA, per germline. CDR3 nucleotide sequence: TGCAGCGTAGGGCAGAGCAATCAGCCCCAGCATTTT. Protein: CSVGQSNQPQHF.

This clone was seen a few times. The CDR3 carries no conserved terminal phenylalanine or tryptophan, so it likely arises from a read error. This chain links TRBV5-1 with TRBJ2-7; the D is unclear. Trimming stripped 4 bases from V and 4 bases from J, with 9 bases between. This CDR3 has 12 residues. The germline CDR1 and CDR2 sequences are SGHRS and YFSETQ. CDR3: CASSLSQYEQYL. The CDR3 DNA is TGCGCCAGCAGCCTCTCCCAGTACGAGCAGTACCTC.

CDR3 bases: TGTGCCAGCAGTCAGTCACTGGGGCAGTTCTTC. Translating gives CASSQSLGQFF. The chain combines TRBV28 with TRBJ2-1, with D hard to call. Trimming removed 5 bases at V and 12 bases at J, with 11 bases between. Germline CDR1 and CDR2: MDHEN and SYDVKM. The CDR3 spans 11 residues.

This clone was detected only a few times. The CDR3 spells CASSLVGQRPNYGYTF. The CDR3 region has the DNA TGTGCCAGCAGCTTAGTGGGGCAGAGACCTAACTATGGCTACACCTTC. The J gene is TRBJ1-2, the V gene TRBV7-9, with D tentatively TRBD1 (5 bases). Germline V gene lookup returns CDR1 SEHNR and CDR2 FQNEAQ (reference sequence). V lost 1 base and J 0 bases, leaving 12 bases between the germline ends. This CDR3 is built from 16 residues.

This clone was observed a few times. In DNA form, the CDR3 reads TGTGCCAGCAGCATCGGACAGGGGGCAACATCCTACGAGCAGTACTTC. Protein product: CASSIGQGATSYEQYF. The genes are TRBV11-1 and TRBJ2-7, with TRBD1 matching 11 bases. Germline-derived CDR1 and CDR2 are SGHAT and FQDESV (reference sequence). The CDR3 loop spans 16 amino acids. The J segment lost 1 base and the V segment lost 5 bases, leaving 7 bases of the junction unmatched.

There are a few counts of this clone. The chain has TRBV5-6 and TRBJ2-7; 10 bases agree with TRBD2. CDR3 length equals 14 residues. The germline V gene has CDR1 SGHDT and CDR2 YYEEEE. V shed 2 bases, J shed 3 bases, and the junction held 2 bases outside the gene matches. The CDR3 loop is CASSFIAGGYEQYF. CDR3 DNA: TGTGCCAGCAGCTTTATAGCGGGAGGCTACGAGCAGTACTTC.

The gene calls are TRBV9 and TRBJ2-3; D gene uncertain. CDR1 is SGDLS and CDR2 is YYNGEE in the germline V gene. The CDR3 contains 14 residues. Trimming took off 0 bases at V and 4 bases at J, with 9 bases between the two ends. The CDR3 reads CASSVVALPDTQYF. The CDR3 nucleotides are TGTGCCAGCAGCGTAGTTGCCCTCCCAGATACGCAGTATTTT.

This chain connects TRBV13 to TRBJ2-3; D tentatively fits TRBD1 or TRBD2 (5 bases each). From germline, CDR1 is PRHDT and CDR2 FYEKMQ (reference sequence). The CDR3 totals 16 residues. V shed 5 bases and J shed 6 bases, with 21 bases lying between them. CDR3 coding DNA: TGTGCCAGCAGCCACCGGGACCTTACGATACGGGATACGCAGTATTTT. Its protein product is CASSHRDLTIRDTQYF.

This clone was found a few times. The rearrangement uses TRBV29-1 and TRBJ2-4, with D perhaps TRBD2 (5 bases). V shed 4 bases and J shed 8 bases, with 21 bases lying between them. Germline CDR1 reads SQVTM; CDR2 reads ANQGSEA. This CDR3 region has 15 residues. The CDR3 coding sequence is TGCAGCGTTGCAGGACTCCGAAAAAGTGGTGACATTCAGTACTTC. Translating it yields CSVAGLRKSGDIQYF.

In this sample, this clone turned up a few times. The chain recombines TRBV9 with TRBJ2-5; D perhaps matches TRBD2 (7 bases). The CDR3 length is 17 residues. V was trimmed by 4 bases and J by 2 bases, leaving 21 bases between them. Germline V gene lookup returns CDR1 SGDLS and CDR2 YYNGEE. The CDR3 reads CASSPGRGSVLQETQYF. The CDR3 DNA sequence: TGTGCCAGCAGCCCGGGGAGGGGGTCGGTGCTACAAGAGACCCAGTACTTC.

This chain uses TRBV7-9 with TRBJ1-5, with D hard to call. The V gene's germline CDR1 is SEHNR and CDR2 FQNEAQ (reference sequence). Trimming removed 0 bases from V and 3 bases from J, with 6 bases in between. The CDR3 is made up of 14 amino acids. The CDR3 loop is CASSLANPNQPQHF. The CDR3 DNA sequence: TGTGCCAGCAGCTTAGCGAACCCCAATCAGCCCCAGCATTTT.

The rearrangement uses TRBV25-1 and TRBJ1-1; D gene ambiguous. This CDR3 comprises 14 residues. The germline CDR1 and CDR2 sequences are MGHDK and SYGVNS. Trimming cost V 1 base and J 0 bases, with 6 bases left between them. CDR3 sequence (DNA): TGTGCCAGCAGTGAATGGACGGTGAACACTGAAGCTTTCTTT. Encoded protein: CASSEWTVNTEAFF. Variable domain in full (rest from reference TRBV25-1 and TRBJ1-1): EADIYQTPRYLVIGTGKKITLECSQTMGHDKMYWYQQDPGMELHLIHYSYGVNSTEKGDLSSESTVSRIRTEHFPLTLESARPSHTSQYLCASSEWTVNTEAFFGQGTRLTVV.

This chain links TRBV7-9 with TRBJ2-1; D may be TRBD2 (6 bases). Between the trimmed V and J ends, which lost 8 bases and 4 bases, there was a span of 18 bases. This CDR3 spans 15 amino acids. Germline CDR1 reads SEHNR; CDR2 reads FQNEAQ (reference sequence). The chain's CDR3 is CASGGTDSRYNEQFF. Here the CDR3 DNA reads TGTGCCAGCGGGGGGACCGACTCTCGGTACAATGAGCAGTTCTTC.

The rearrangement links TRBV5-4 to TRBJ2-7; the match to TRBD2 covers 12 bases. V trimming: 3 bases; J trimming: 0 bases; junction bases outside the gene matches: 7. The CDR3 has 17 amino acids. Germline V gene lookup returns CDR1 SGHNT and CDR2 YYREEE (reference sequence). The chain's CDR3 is CASSSGTSGLSSYEQYF. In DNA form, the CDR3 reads TGTGCCAGCAGCTCCGGGACTAGCGGGTTGAGCTCCTACGAGCAGTACTTC.

The CDR3: CASSLEGERGEKLFF. The CDR3 coding sequence is TGCGCCAGCAGCTTGGAGGGTGAGAGGGGTGAAAAACTGTTTTTT. V gene TRBV5-1 combines with J gene TRBJ1-4, with D tentatively TRBD1 (5 bases). CDR3 length: 15 amino acids. V was pared by 0 bases and J by 7 bases, with 13 bases between. Germline V lookup: CDR1 SGHRS, CDR2 YFSETQ.

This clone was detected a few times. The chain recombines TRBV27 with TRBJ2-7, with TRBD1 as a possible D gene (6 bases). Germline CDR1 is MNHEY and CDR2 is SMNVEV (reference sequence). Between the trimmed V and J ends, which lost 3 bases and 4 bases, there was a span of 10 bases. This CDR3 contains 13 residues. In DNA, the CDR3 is TGTGCCAGCAGTTTGGTGGGGGCGTACGAGCAGTACTTC. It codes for CASSLVGAYEQYF.

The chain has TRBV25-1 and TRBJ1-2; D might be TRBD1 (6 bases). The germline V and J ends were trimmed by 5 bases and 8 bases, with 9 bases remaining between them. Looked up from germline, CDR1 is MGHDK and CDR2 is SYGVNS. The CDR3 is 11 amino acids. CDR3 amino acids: CASSHREGYTF. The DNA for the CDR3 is TGTGCCAGCAGTCACAGGGAAGGCTACACCTTC.

The CDR3 protein is CASSQDFGRANQPQHF. The CDR3 region has the DNA TGCGCCAGCAGCCAAGATTTCGGCAGGGCTAATCAGCCCCAGCATTTT. The chain is built from TRBV4-1 and TRBJ1-5, with a tentative D call TRBD1 (5 bases). The germline CDR1 and CDR2 sequences are MGHRA and YSYEKL. The CDR3 has 16 amino acids. V was cut by 0 bases and J by 4 bases, with 13 bases left in between.

CDR3 bases: TGTGCCAGGCGGGACAGATCGAACACCGGGGAGCTGTTTTTT. Its translation: CARRDRSNTGELFF. The V call is TRBV7-2, the J call TRBJ2-2; D perhaps matches TRBD1 (7 bases). CDR1 and CDR2 from the germline V gene are SGHTA and FQGNSA. The V end lost 9 bases, the J end lost 0 bases, and 11 bases lay between the germline ends. CDR3 length: 14 amino acids.

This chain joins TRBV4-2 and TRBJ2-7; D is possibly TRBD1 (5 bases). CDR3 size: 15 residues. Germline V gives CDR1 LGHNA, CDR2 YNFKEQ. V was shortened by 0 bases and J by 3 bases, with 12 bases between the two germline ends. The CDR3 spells CASSQDQGRDYEQYF. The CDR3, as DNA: TGTGCCAGCAGCCAAGATCAAGGCAGGGACTACGAGCAGTACTTC.

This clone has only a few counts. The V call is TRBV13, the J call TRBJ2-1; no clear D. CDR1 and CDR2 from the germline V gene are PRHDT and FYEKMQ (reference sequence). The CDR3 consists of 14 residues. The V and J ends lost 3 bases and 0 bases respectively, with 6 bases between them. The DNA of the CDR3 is TGTGCCAGCAGCTTTAGGAGCTCCTACAATGAGCAGTTCTTC. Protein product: CASSFRSSYNEQFF.

The CDR3 coding sequence is TGTGCCAGCAGCCCACAGGGGCCCAATCAGCCCCAGCATTTT. It yields the protein CASSPQGPNQPQHF. This rearrangement joins TRBV7-3 to TRBJ1-5; 7 bases align to TRBD1. V shed 5 bases, J shed 3 bases, and the junction held 4 bases outside the gene matches. From germline, CDR1 is SGHTA and CDR2 FQGTGA. The CDR3 is made up of 14 amino acids.